Listed below are T cell receptor beta chains from one sample, sequenced in a study of CD8+ T cells in alopecia areata. Sequencing was performed with immunoSEQ multiplex PCR; in TCRdb, only in-frame clones are kept and a portion is missing. The sample includes about 110,000 clones, approximately 59% of them seen just once. The sample taken for sequencing was CD8+ T cells sorted from blood. All receptors come from a human donor in good health. The CDR3 runs from the conserved cysteine through the conserved F or W. D genes are given only for firm matches. The listing skips clone size in some rows; elsewhere it reads once, few, many or a size class.

v_gene: TRBV28; d_gene: -; len: 14; abundance: -; j_gene: TRBJ2-7; CDR3aa: CASSRPGRGYEQYF; CDR3nt: TGTGCCAGCAGTCGTCCCGGAAGGGGTTACGAGCAGTACTTC
v_gene: TRBV7-9; d_gene: -; len: 13; abundance: few; j_gene: TRBJ2-3; CDR3aa: CASSLASTDTQYF; CDR3nt: TGTGCCAGCAGCTTAGCGAGCACAGATACGCAGTATTTT
v_gene: TRBV7-8; d_gene: -; len: 15; abundance: -; j_gene: TRBJ2-5; CDR3aa: CASSFSNARRETQYF; CDR3nt: TGTGCCAGCAGCTTTTCTAACGCCAGGCGGGAGACCCAGTACTTC
v_gene: TRBV29-1; d_gene: -; len: 15; abundance: -; j_gene: TRBJ2-5; CDR3aa: CSVEPGNNHPETQYF; CDR3nt: TGCAGCGTTGAGCCCGGGAACAACCACCCAGAGACCCAGTACTTC
v_gene: TRBV6-1; d_gene: -; len: 13; abundance: -; j_gene: TRBJ1-2; CDR3aa: CASRNPAYYGYTF; CDR3nt: TGTGCCAGCAGAAACCCAGCCTACTATGGCTACACCTTC
v_gene: TRBV4-3; d_gene: -; len: 13; abundance: -; j_gene: TRBJ1-2; CDR3aa: CASSPGVYYGYTF; CDR3nt: TGCGCCTCCTCACCCGGGGTTTACTATGGCTACACCTTC
v_gene: TRBV7-9; d_gene: -; len: 15; abundance: -; j_gene: TRBJ2-4; CDR3aa: CASSTGFLAKNIQYF; CDR3nt: TGTGCCAGCAGCACCGGATTCCTAGCCAAAAACATTCAGTACTTC
v_gene: TRBV13; d_gene: -; len: 16; abundance: few; j_gene: TRBJ2-1; CDR3aa: CASTPPPGWGRNEQFF; CDR3nt: TGTGCCAGCACCCCTCCGCCAGGGTGGGGGCGCAATGAGCAGTTCTTC
v_gene: TRBV2; d_gene: -; len: 11; abundance: -; j_gene: TRBJ2-1; CDR3aa: CASSEGDEQFF; CDR3nt: TGTGCCAGCAGTGAAGGGGATGAGCAGTTCTTC
v_gene: TRBV4-3; d_gene: -; len: 13; abundance: -; j_gene: TRBJ1-6; CDR3aa: CASSQVPFSPLHF; CDR3nt: TGCGCCAGCAGCCAAGTCCCCTTTTCACCCCTCCACTTT
v_gene: TRBV13; d_gene: TRBD2; len: 17; abundance: -; j_gene: TRBJ2-3; CDR3aa: CASSATASGGSTDTQYF; CDR3nt: TGTGCCAGCAGCGCTACGGCTAGCGGGGGTAGCACAGATACGCAGTATTTT
v_gene: TRBV4-1; d_gene: -; len: 17; abundance: -; j_gene: TRBJ2-1; CDR3aa: CASSPRTPAYYYNEQFF; CDR3nt: TGCGCCAGCAGCCCCCGGACTCCAGCCTATTACTACAATGAGCAGTTCTTC
v_gene: TRBV6-5; d_gene: -; len: 12; abundance: -; j_gene: TRBJ1-5; CDR3aa: CASSFRNQPQHF; CDR3nt: TGTGCCAGCAGTTTTCGAAATCAGCCCCAGCATTTT
v_gene: TRBV5-6; d_gene: TRBD2; len: 15; abundance: once; j_gene: TRBJ2-1; CDR3aa: CASSVGLASYNEQFF; CDR3nt: TGTGCCAGCAGCGTTGGACTAGCTTCCTACAATGAGCAGTTCTTC
v_gene: TRBV4-1; d_gene: TRBD2; len: 15; abundance: -; j_gene: TRBJ2-3; CDR3aa: CASSLGLAEGDTQYF; CDR3nt: TGCGCCAGCAGCCTCGGACTAGCGGAAGGAGATACGCAGTATTTT